The T cell receptor (beta chain) described here comes from a study of blood T cell repertoires in COVID-19 (dated by TCRdb to the early 2020s). Notes on the research overall: Samples covering the acute and convalescent phases of COVID-19 were provided by collaborators in the United States, Italy and Spain. The material from the prospective study consisted of cDNA or gDNA derived from T cells, B-cell-depleted T cells, or PBMCs. The dataset comprised deeply sampled blood TCRbeta repertoires from subjects exposed to, actively infected with, or recovered from COVID-19. A freely available public database, intended as a resource for researchers studying the immune response to SARS-CoV-2, is where the repertoires were released. The samples were drawn from the first 160 participants of the ongoing ImmuneRACE study and from 950 to 1,500 subjects provided by 6 global collaborators. The sample metadata nearly always contained a de-identified subject ID, COVID-19 status, age in years and sex. Where HLA class I and class II types were available, the types were taken from metadata supplied by the sample provider, not from assay-based typing.

TCRbeta CDR3 regions were amplified from genomic DNA by means of the immunoSEQ Assay, a bias-controlled multiplex PCR. Turning to the authors' computational methods: Within the assay, amplification of reference gene primers was used to estimate how many nucleated cells each sample contained. To quantify the absolute abundance of each unique TCRbeta CDR3 rearrangement, sequence reads were collapsed and filtered. For each sample, productive Simpson clonality was calculated as the square root of Simpson's diversity index over productive rearrangements. In its TCRdb copy, this immuneACCESS table keeps in-frame sequences only and misses some clones. Where compared with another copy, unresolved V genes explain less than half of these, and the others have no known cause. That table gives V, J and clone size, and the DNA gave D and trimming. A total of over 150,000 clones appear in this sample, approximately 90% of them only once. The top ten constitute over 2% of the sample.

For this clone: Its antigen is unknown. Base quality data are lacking; no much larger clone is found one base away.

What the work shows at the level of the full study, not this receptor alone: How much clinical and demographic metadata was included differed by source and by participant, and the metadata was provided uncurated.

From a lookup of the germline V gene (reference sequence), CDR1 and CDR2 are LNHDA and SQIVND. The CDR3 holds 12 amino acids from the cysteine to the phenylalanine. Only the CDR3 region is kept as DNA, spanning 36 bases read in frame from base 1. Trimming takes 10 bases from V and 4 bases from J, and the germline ends sit 13 bases apart. Another Seattle source contributed samples from volunteer blood donors who had recovered from COVID-19. Each collaborating institution followed its own protocols to collect whole blood in K2EDTA tubes. For TCRbeta analysis, collaborator samples were shipped as frozen whole blood, as isolated PBMCs, or as DNA extracted from either sample type.

The material sequenced was peripheral blood. The rearrangement joined TRBV19 to TRBJ1-1, with an unclear D gene assignment. The sequence was collected from a man between 50 and 59 years old who had recovered from COVID-19. The CDR3 reads CAIPPGSTEAFF. In nucleotide form, the sequence is TGTGCCATTCCCCCCGGGAGCACTGAAGCTTTCTTT.